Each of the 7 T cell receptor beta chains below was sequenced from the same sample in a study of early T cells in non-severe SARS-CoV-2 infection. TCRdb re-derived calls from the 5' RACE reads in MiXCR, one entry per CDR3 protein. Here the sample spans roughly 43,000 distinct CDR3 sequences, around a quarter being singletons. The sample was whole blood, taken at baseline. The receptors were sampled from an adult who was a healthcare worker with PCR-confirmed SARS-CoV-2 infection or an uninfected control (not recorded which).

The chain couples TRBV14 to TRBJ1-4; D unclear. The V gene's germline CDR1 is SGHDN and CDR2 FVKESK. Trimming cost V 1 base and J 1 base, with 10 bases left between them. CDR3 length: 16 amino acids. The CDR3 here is CASSQAQYRTNEKLFF. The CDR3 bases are TGTGCCAGCAGCCAAGCACAGTACAGAACTAATGAAAAACTGTTTTTT.

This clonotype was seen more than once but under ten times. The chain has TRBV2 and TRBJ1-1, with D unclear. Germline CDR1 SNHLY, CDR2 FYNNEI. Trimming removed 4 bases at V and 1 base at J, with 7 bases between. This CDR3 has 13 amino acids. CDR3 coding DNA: TGTGCCAGCAGTGGAGAAACGAACACTGAAGCTTTCTTT. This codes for CASSGETNTEAFF.

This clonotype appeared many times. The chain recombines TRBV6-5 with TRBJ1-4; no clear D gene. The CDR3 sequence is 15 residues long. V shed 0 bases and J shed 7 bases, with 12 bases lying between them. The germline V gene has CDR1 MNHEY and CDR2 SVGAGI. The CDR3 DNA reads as TGTGCCAGCAGTTACTCTTTACAACCAACTGAAAAACTGTTTTTT. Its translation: CASSYSLQPTEKLFF.

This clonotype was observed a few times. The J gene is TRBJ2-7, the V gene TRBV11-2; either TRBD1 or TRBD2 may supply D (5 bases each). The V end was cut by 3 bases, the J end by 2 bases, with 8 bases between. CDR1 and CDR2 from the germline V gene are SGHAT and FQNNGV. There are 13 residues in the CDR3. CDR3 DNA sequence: TGTGCCAGCAGCTTCCCGGGACCCTACGAGCAGTACTTC. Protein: CASSFPGPYEQYF.

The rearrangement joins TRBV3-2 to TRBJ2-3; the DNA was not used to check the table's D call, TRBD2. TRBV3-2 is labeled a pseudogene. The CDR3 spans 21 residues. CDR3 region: CASSPPVIAGANEVFSDTQYF. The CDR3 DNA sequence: TGTGCCAGCAGCCCCCCAGTGATAGCGGGGGCCAACGAGGTTTTTTCAGATACGCAGTATTTT.

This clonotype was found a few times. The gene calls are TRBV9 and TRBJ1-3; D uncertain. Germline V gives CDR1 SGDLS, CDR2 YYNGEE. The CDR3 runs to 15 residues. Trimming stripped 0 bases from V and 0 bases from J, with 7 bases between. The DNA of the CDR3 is TGTGCCAGCAGCGTAGAGGGAAGCTCTGGAAACACCATATATTTT. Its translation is CASSVEGSSGNTIYF.

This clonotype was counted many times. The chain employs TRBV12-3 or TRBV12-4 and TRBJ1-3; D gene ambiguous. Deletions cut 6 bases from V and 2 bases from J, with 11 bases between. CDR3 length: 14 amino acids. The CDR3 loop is CASSPALTGNTIYF. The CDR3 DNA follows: TGTGCCAGCAGCCCGGCCCTCACTGGAAACACCATATATTTT.